Below, 21 T cell receptor beta chains from the same sample are listed, as sequenced in a study of blood T cell repertoires in COVID-19. Profiled with immunoSEQ multiplex PCR; TCRdb holds only in-frame clones, not every one. Of a few hundred thousand clones in the sample, around 88% were seen once. The sequenced sample consisted of PBMCs or T cells enriched from blood (not recorded which). Receptors were obtained from a woman between 40 and 55 years old with acute COVID-19.

The rearrangement links TRBV18 to TRBJ2-2; 8 bases match TRBD1. V lost 3 bases and J lost 0; bases outside the gene matches: 3. Germline CDR1 is KGHSH and CDR2 is LQKENI. This CDR3 is built from 16 residues. The CDR3 sequence: CASSPSGQANTGELFF. CDR3 nucleotides: TGTGCCAGCTCACCCTCGGGACAGGCGAACACCGGGGAGCTGTTTTTT.

This rearrangement joins TRBV5-1 to TRBJ1-3; possibly TRBD1 for D (5 bases). Germline CDR1 reads SGHRS; CDR2 reads YFSETQ. Trimming shortened V by 0 bases and J by 0 bases, and 13 bases separated the two germline ends. The CDR3 extends over 17 amino acids. The CDR3 is CASSLAADSLSGNTIYF. The CDR3 coding sequence is TGCGCCAGCAGCTTGGCCGCCGACAGCCTCTCTGGAAACACCATATATTTT.

The chain is built from TRBV5-4 and TRBJ1-3, with D perhaps matching TRBD1 (5 bases). The CDR3 is 14 amino acids. Germline loops: CDR1 SGHNT, CDR2 YYREEE (reference sequence). Between the trimmed V and J ends, which lost 0 bases and 1 base, there was a span of 5 bases. The CDR3 protein is CASSLEGSGNTIYF. The CDR3 nucleotides are TGTGCCAGCAGCTTGGAGGGGTCTGGAAACACCATATATTTT.

This chain uses TRBV11-2 with TRBJ1-2, with D perhaps TRBD1 (6 bases). This CDR3 has 15 residues. V lost 4 bases and J 7 bases, leaving 19 bases between the germline ends. Germline V lookup: CDR1 SGHAT, CDR2 FQNNGV. As DNA, the CDR3 is TGTGCCAGCAGCTCAAACGCCAGGGGTTCGGGTGGCTACACCTTC. It translates to CASSSNARGSGGYTF.

The chain employs TRBV21-1 and TRBJ2-7; TRBD2 reflects the table's D call only, with no check against the DNA. TRBV21-1 is tagged as a pseudogene. The CDR3 is made up of 20 amino acids. The CDR3 is CASSAGYRDRPGTSYYEQYV. DNA of the CDR3: TGTGCCAGCAGCGCAGGATACCGGGACAGGCCGGGGACTAGCTACTACGAGCAGTACGTC.

The rearrangement uses TRBV6-6 and TRBJ1-5, with a tentative D call TRBD1 (6 bases). Germline CDR1 is MNHNY and CDR2 is SVGAGI (reference sequence). The CDR3 totals 14 residues. The V and J ends lost 0 bases and 11 bases respectively, with 14 bases between them. The CDR3, as DNA: TGTGCCAGCAGTTACTCCCCTTACCAGGGGTCCCAGCATTTT. Encoded protein: CASSYSPYQGSQHF.

The CDR3 DNA sequence: TGTGCCAGCAGTTTAGGGCAGGGCTACACCTTC. Translated, it gives CASSLGQGYTF. This rearrangement joins TRBV28 to TRBJ1-2; D is unclear. Germline assignment: CDR1 MDHEN and CDR2 SYDVKM. The CDR3 consists of 11 residues. Trimming shortened V by 2 bases and J by 8 bases, and 6 bases separated the two germline ends.

V usage is TRBV9 and J usage is TRBJ2-1; possible D gene TRBD2, 6 bases. V shed 0 bases and J shed 0 bases, with 10 bases lying between them. Germline lookup yields CDR1 SGDLS and CDR2 YYNGEE. The CDR3 sequence is 16 residues long. The CDR3 nucleotides read TGTGCCAGCAGCGTAGGCTTCGGGAGCTCCTACAATGAGCAGTTCTTC. It is translated as CASSVGFGSSYNEQFF.

This chain uses TRBV19 with TRBJ2-7; 8 bases are shared with TRBD2. The junction had 7 bases not matched to a gene; V was cut back by 8 bases and J by 4 bases. Germline CDR1 and CDR2: LNHDA and SQIVND (reference sequence). This CDR3 contains 13 residues. This CDR3 is CASSATSAYEQYF. In DNA form, the CDR3 reads TGTGCCAGTTCCGCGACTAGCGCTTACGAGCAGTACTTC.

This clone came up once. This sequence joins TRBV29-1 and TRBJ1-1, with D possibly TRBD1 on 6 matching bases. The germline gives CDR1 SQVTM, CDR2 ANQGSEA. This CDR3 comprises 12 residues. Trimming pared 5 bases from V and 12 bases from J, leaving 19 bases between. The CDR3 region has the DNA TGCAGCGTTTTTGGGGGCAGTCTCGAAACTTTCTTT. Its translation is CSVFGGSLETFF.

The rearrangement links TRBV29-1 to TRBJ2-3, with 14 bases that match TRBD2. The CDR3 runs 19 residues. V shed 2 bases, J shed 1 base, and the junction held 11 bases outside the gene matches. The germline gives CDR1 SQVTM, CDR2 ANQGSEA. The CDR3: CSVEIAPGLAGGGTDTQYF. CDR3 nucleotide sequence: TGCAGCGTTGAAATAGCCCCAGGACTAGCGGGAGGCGGCACAGATACGCAGTATTTT.

This clone was counted once. This sequence joins TRBV6-5 and TRBJ1-2, with 7 bases aligning to TRBD1. The V and J ends lost 6 bases and 3 bases, in that order; junction bases with no gene match: 4. The CDR3 runs to 13 residues. CDR1 is MNHEY, CDR2 SVGAGI, per germline. The chain's CDR3 is CASSLGQDYGYTF. The CDR3 region has the DNA TGTGCCAGCAGCCTAGGACAGGACTATGGCTACACCTTC.

The V and J genes are TRBV6-2 or TRBV6-3 and TRBJ2-7; tentative D call: TRBD2 (5 bases). The germline V and J ends were trimmed by 5 bases and 5 bases, with 16 bases remaining between them. The CDR3 is 14 residues long. Germline V gives CDR1 MNHEY, CDR2 SVGEGT. DNA of the CDR3: TGTGCCAGCAGTCCCGGACTCTTGCGCCACGAGCAGTACGTC. This gives the protein CASSPGLLRHEQYV.

The chain combines TRBV9 with TRBJ1-1, with 9 bases identical to TRBD1. Germline-derived CDR1 and CDR2 are SGDLS and YYNGEE. CDR3 length: 17 residues. V trimming: 5 bases; J trimming: 4 bases; junction bases outside the gene matches: 15. CDR3 nucleotides: TGTGCCAGCAGAAACACCGGGACAGGGACAGGGAGCACTGAAGCTTTCTTT. It codes for CASRNTGTGTGSTEAFF.

J is TRBJ1-1 and V is TRBV4-1, with a possible D match to TRBD1 (5 bases). This CDR3 has 14 residues. CDR1 is MGHRA, CDR2 YSYEKL, per germline. V was pared by 2 bases and J by 1 base, with 8 bases between. CDR3: CASSQTTGNTEAFF. The CDR3 DNA follows: TGCGCCAGCAGCCAAACAACAGGGAACACTGAAGCTTTCTTT.

CDR3 loop: CASSRTGTQETQYF. The DNA of the CDR3 is TGTGCCAGCAGCCGGACAGGGACACAAGAGACCCAGTACTTC. The chain joins TRBV5-6 to TRBJ2-5; TRBD1 matches 8 bases. CDR1 SGHDT and CDR2 YYEEEE come from the germline V gene. The V segment lost 4 bases and the J segment 2 bases; nucleotides outside the gene matches: 4. This CDR3 comprises 14 residues.

The chain combines TRBV19 with TRBJ1-3, with a weak D call TRBD1 (6 bases). Germline-derived CDR1 and CDR2 are LNHDA and SQIVND (reference sequence). Trimming took 2 bases from V and 2 from J, leaving 10 bases between them. CDR3 length equals 15 residues. The CDR3 is CASSIQGTPGNTIYF. In nucleotides, the CDR3 is TGTGCCAGTAGTATACAGGGGACACCTGGAAACACCATATATTTT.

This chain uses TRBV28 with TRBJ1-1; D gene uncertain. The CDR3 totals 17 residues. Per germline, CDR1 MDHEN and CDR2 SYDVKM. The V end lost 6 bases, the J end lost 1 base, and 21 bases lay between the germline ends. CDR3 nucleotides: TGTGCCAGCAGGCCTACGTTGCCCCGGAACAGGAACACTGAAGCTTTCTTT. This translates into CASRPTLPRNRNTEAFF.

The chain's CDR3 is CASSAGLGQPQHF. The CDR3 DNA reads as TGCGCCAGCAGTGCAGGGCTAGGTCAGCCCCAGCATTTT. This chain connects TRBV10-1 to TRBJ1-5; possible D gene TRBD1, 5 bases. Trimming shortened V by 4 bases and J by 6 bases, and 10 bases separated the two germline ends. Germline loops: CDR1 WNHNN, CDR2 SYGVQD (reference sequence). This CDR3 is built from 13 residues.

The CDR3 DNA reads TGTGCCAGTAGTATCACAGGGGAAGGAGGAAACACCATATATTTT. This translates into CASSITGEGGNTIYF. The V gene is TRBV19, the J gene TRBJ1-3; TRBD1 matches at 7 bases. V lost 3 bases and J lost 4; bases outside the gene matches: 6. The CDR3 runs to 15 residues. The germline V gene encodes CDR1 LNHDA and CDR2 SQIVND (reference sequence). The full variable domain, in which reference TRBV19 and TRBJ1-3 provide the parts outside the CDR3, is DGGITQSPKYLFRKEGQNVTLSCEQNLNHDAMYWYRQDPGQGLRLIYYSQIVNDFQKGDIAEGYSVSREKKESFPLTVTSAQKNPTAFYLCASSITGEGGNTIYFGEGSWLTVV.

This clone has a handful of counts. The chain joins TRBV5-4 to TRBJ1-6, with TRBD1 matching over 7 bases. The CDR3 is 15 amino acids. The trim removed 3 bases at V and 7 bases at J, leaving 7 bases unmatched. CDR1 and CDR2 from the germline V gene are SGHNT and YYREEE (reference sequence). The CDR3 DNA reads TGTGCCAGCAGCTACAGAGACAGGGACAATTCACCCCTCCACTTT. Encoded protein: CASSYRDRDNSPLHF.